Given below is one T cell receptor beta chain in context. This sample is part of a study of blood T cell repertoires in COVID-19. Seattle patients were enrolled while actively infected and followed longitudinally. The germline gives CDR1 WNHNN, CDR2 SYGVQD (reference sequence). Losses at the gene ends were 6 bases for V and 5 bases for J; bases not matched to a gene: 5. The CDR3 loop spans 14 amino acids. Using immunoSEQ multiplex PCR, the repertoire was profiled, and TCRdb retains in-frame clones only, with some absent. Of 250,000 or so clones listed, around nine tenths were seen once; the top ten hold around 0.86%.

This clonotype was obtained from a man aged 25-40 years with COVID-19, enrolled during active disease. The chain couples TRBV10-1 to TRBJ2-1; the match to TRBD1 covers 9 bases. The sequencing input was peripheral blood. CDR3 coding DNA: TGCGCCAGCAGCTCGGGACAGGGAAACAATGAGCAGTTCTTC. Its protein product is CASSSGQGNNEQFF.